This TCR beta chain was profiled in a study of CD4+ T cells in melanoma. V lost 1 base and J 4 bases, leaving 11 bases between the germline ends. The CDR3 is 15 amino acids. Germline assignment: CDR1 MGHDK and CDR2 SYGVNS. Clones were sequenced by immunoSEQ multiplex PCR, and TCRdb holds only the in-frame ones, with some missing. Of around 130,000 clones in the sample, 80% to 95% were seen once. The source is a human donor with melanoma. The chain recombines TRBV25-1 with TRBJ2-4; D possibly corresponds to TRBD1 (6 bases). CDR3 bases: TGTGCCAGCAGTGAATCAGGGGATGGGAAAAACATTCAGTACTTC. Amino acid sequence: CASSESGDGKNIQYF.